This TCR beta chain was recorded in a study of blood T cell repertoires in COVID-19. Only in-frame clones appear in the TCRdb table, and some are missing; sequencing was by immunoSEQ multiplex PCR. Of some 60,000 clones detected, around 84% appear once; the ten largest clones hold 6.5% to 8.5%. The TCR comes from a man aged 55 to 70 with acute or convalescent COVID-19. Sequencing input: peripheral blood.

This chain's CDR3 is CASMIELYYGYTF. Written as DNA, the CDR3 is TGTGCCAGCATGATTGAACTTTACTATGGCTACACCTTC. V and J are TRBV5-4 and TRBJ1-2; no reliable D call. CDR1 SGHNT and CDR2 YYREEE come from the germline V gene (reference sequence). CDR3 length: 13 residues. The V end lost 6 bases, the J end lost 3 bases, and 12 bases lay between the germline ends. The variable domain in full, with the rest retrieved from reference TRBV5-4 and TRBJ1-2, is ETGVTQSPTHLIKTRGQQVTLRCSSQSGHNTVSWYQQALGQGPQFIFQYYREEENGRGNFPPRFSGLQFPNYSSELNVNALELDDSALYLCASMIELYYGYTFGSGTRLTVV.